A single sample is the source of the 18 T cell receptor beta chains below, sequenced in a study of blood T cells in healthy people across ages. Together with a sample-barcoded 5' primer, a J-beta primer mix was included in a second PCR lasting about 7 to 12 cycles. TCRdb processed the 5' RACE reads anew with MiXCR; each CDR3 protein has one entry. The data contain 1.5 million to 2 million distinct CDR3 sequences, 28% of them singletons. The sample taken for sequencing was blood. Receptors were obtained from a woman in her thirties in good health.

The CDR3 region has the DNA TGTGCCAGCACCGGAGGGGGGCTAAACTATGGCTACACCTTC. This gives the protein CASTGGGLNYGYTF. V gene TRBV28 combines with J gene TRBJ1-2; D may be TRBD1 (6 bases). The CDR3 is 14 residues long. Trimming left V 7 bases short and J 2 bases short, with 14 bases between. The germline CDR1 and CDR2 sequences are MDHEN and SYDVKM.

This clonotype was seen many times. The chain uses TRBV5-1 and TRBJ2-6; D is possibly TRBD1 or TRBD2 (5 bases each). CDR1 and CDR2 (germline): SGHRS, YFSETQ. The CDR3 has 16 amino acids. The ends were cut back, 4 bases at V and 1 base at J, with 12 bases in the middle. The CDR3 sequence is CASSQGRLSGANVLTF. Written as DNA, the CDR3 is TGCGCCAGCAGCCAGGGACGGTTGTCTGGGGCCAACGTCCTGACTTTC.

In its sample, this clonotype was seen many times. The chain couples TRBV12-3 or TRBV12-4 to TRBJ1-5; D remains unclear. The germline V and J ends were trimmed by 5 bases and 4 bases, with 6 bases remaining between them. The CDR3 runs to 12 residues. The CDR3 spells CASSGDNQPQHF. The CDR3 nucleotides read TGTGCCAGCAGTGGGGATAATCAGCCCCAGCATTTT.

This clonotype was seen at least ten times. J is TRBJ1-4 and V is TRBV7-6; D is unresolved. Trimming pared 6 bases from V and 0 bases from J, leaving 8 bases between. The CDR3 is 14 amino acids. Germline lookup yields CDR1 SGHVS and CDR2 FNYEAQ. CDR3: CASRAGATNEKLFF. The CDR3 DNA is TGTGCCAGCAGGGCGGGAGCAACTAATGAAAAACTGTTTTTT.

The chain recombines TRBV7-9 with TRBJ1-1; D remains unclear. Trimming shortened V by 1 base and J by 10 bases, and 10 bases separated the two germline ends. The CDR3 spans 12 residues. From germline, CDR1 is SEHNR and CDR2 FQNEAQ (reference sequence). The CDR3 spells CASSLGEGAAFF. CDR3 nucleotide sequence: TGTGCCAGCAGCTTAGGTGAGGGAGCAGCTTTCTTT. Using reference TRBV7-9 and TRBJ1-1 for the parts outside the CDR3, the full variable domain is DTGVSQNPRHKITKRGQNVTFRCDPISEHNRLYWYRQTLGQGPEFLTYFQNEAQLEKSRLLSDRFSAERPKGSFSTLEIQRTEQGDSAMYLCASSLGEGAAFFGQGTRLTVV.

With regard to this clonotype: This may stem from a read error, because a much larger clone lies one nucleotide away. The V call is TRBV4-1, the J call TRBJ2-7; D not certain. Looked up from germline, CDR1 is MGHRA and CDR2 is YSYEKL. The CDR3 runs 12 residues. The CDR3 protein is CVSSQDSSEQYF. The DNA for the CDR3 is TGCGTCAGCAGCCAAGACTCGAGCGAGCAGTACTTC.

This clonotype was seen only a few times. This chain's CDR3 is CASSLASLAGVFGNEQFF. CDR3 nucleotides: TGTGCCAGCAGCTTGGCCTCTCTAGCGGGAGTATTTGGGAATGAGCAGTTCTTC. The chain employs TRBV5-5 and TRBJ2-1; 10 positions agree with TRBD2. Trimming at V came to 0 bases and at J to 7 bases, leaving 13 bases not matched to a gene. Germline values: CDR1 SGHKS, CDR2 YYEKEE (reference sequence). The CDR3 extends over 18 amino acids.

The chain is built from TRBV12-3 or TRBV12-4 and TRBJ1-2, with a weak D call TRBD1 (6 bases). CDR3 length equals 13 residues. Between the trimmed V and J ends, which lost 3 bases and 8 bases, there was a span of 13 bases. CDR3 bases: TGTGCCAGCAGTTTTCAGGGGAATGGAGGCTACACCTTC. This sequence encodes CASSFQGNGGYTF.

The genes are TRBV7-9 and TRBJ1-6, with 7 positions matching TRBD1. V lost 6 bases to trimming and J lost 9 bases; unmatched junction nucleotides: 11. CDR3 length equals 15 residues. Germline CDR1 is SEHNR and CDR2 is FQNEAQ (reference sequence). This CDR3 reads CASSPNTGAPSPLHF. For the CDR3, the DNA is TGTGCCAGCAGTCCCAATACAGGGGCTCCTTCACCCCTCCACTTT.

The chain combines TRBV13 with TRBJ2-1; 11 positions agree with TRBD2. With 2 bases clipped from V and 6 bases from J, the junction kept 6 bases outside the gene matches. Germline V CDR1 and CDR2: PRHDT, FYEKMQ (reference sequence). The CDR3 has 16 amino acids. CDR3 in amino acids: CASSLTGLAVRNEQFF. CDR3 sequence (DNA): TGTGCCAGCAGCTTAACGGGACTAGCGGTTCGCAATGAGCAGTTCTTC. The full variable domain, its missing parts supplied by reference TRBV13 and TRBJ2-1, is AAGVIQSPRHLIKEKRETATLKCYPIPRHDTVYWYQQGPGQDPQFLISFYEKMQSDKGSIPDRFSAQQFSDYHSELNMSSLELGDSALYFCASSLTGLAVRNEQFFGPGTRLTVL.

The chain links TRBV20-1 to TRBJ2-1; TRBD2 matches 9 bases. CDR1 DFQATT and CDR2 SNEGSKA come from the germline V gene (reference sequence). V shed 4 bases and J 3 bases; nucleotides not matched to a gene: 4. The CDR3 contains 14 residues. The CDR3 bases are TGCAGTGCTAATAGCGGGAGAGGCTACAATGAGCAGTTCTTC. Its protein product is CSANSGRGYNEQFF.

About this clonotype itself: A much larger clone differs by one base, so this may be a read error. The chain has TRBV29-1 and TRBJ2-6; D could derive from TRBD1 or TRBD2 (5 bases each). This CDR3 spans 13 amino acids. The germline gives CDR1 SQVTM, CDR2 ANQGSEA. CDR3 nucleotide sequence: TGCAGCGTCCGGACTGTTGGGGCCAACGTCCGGACTTTC. Protein product: CSVRTVGANVRTF.

This clonotype has more than one count but fewer than ten. The V and J genes are TRBV10-3 and TRBJ2-3; 13 nucleotides line up with TRBD2. With 11 bases clipped from V and 2 bases from J, the junction kept 7 bases outside the gene matches. The CDR3 is 15 amino acids. Germline lookup yields CDR1 ENHRY and CDR2 SYGVKD. The CDR3 bases are TGTGCCTCCCAGGGACTAGCGGGGATCACAGATACGCAGTATTTT. Translated, it gives CASQGLAGITDTQYF.

This chain joins TRBV7-9 and TRBJ1-5, with D tentatively TRBD1 (5 bases). Germline-derived CDR1 and CDR2 are SEHNR and FQNEAQ (reference sequence). The CDR3 covers 16 residues. V lost 4 bases to trimming and J lost 1 base, with 14 bases between them. The CDR3 coding sequence is TGTGCCAGCAGCTACTGGGGGTTAGGGAGCAATCAGCCCCAGCATTTT. This encodes CASSYWGLGSNQPQHF. The full variable domain, rest sourced from reference TRBV7-9 and TRBJ1-5, is DTGVSQNPRHKITKRGQNVTFRCDPISEHNRLYWYRQTLGQGPEFLTYFQNEAQLEKSRLLSDRFSAERPKGSFSTLEIQRTEQGDSAMYLCASSYWGLGSNQPQHFGDGTRLSIL.

This clonotype was seen a few times. DNA of the CDR3: TGTGCCAGCAGCCCCTGGGAGTCCCAAGAGACCCAGTACTTC. This codes for CASSPWESQETQYF. J is TRBJ2-5 and V is TRBV6-5; D possibly corresponds to TRBD2 (5 bases). This CDR3 contains 14 residues. Germline V gene lookup returns CDR1 MNHEY and CDR2 SVGAGI. Trimming left V 6 bases short and J 1 base short, with 12 bases between.

This clonotype was counted only a few times. The V gene is TRBV5-6, the J gene TRBJ1-5; D possibly corresponds to TRBD1 (6 bases). Trimming cost V 3 bases and J 0 bases, with 19 bases left between them. The CDR3 runs to 18 residues. The germline gives CDR1 SGHDT, CDR2 YYEEEE. CDR3 in amino acids: CASSWRGSGFTSNQPQHF. The DNA for the CDR3 is TGTGCCAGCAGCTGGAGGGGGAGTGGGTTTACTAGCAATCAGCCCCAGCATTTT.

J is TRBJ2-1 and V is TRBV5-8; D perhaps matches TRBD2 (5 bases). The V end lost 4 bases, the J end lost 9 bases, and 11 bases lay between the germline ends. The CDR3 has 12 residues. Germline V lookup: CDR1 SGHTS, CDR2 YDEGEE. This CDR3 reads CASSPLAFEQFF. In DNA form, the CDR3 reads TGTGCCAGCAGCCCCCTAGCATTTGAGCAGTTCTTC.

This clonotype has a handful of counts. The rearrangement uses TRBV2 and TRBJ1-5, with D hard to call. V lost 1 base and J lost 5, with 6 bases in between. This CDR3 spans 13 amino acids. The germline gives CDR1 SNHLY, CDR2 FYNNEI. The CDR3 coding sequence is TGTGCCAGCAGTGAAGAGTCGGATCAGCCCCAGCATTTT. The encoded protein is CASSEESDQPQHF.